The entry that follows covers one TCR beta chain sequence. The antigen remains undetermined. Since a much larger clone is just one base distant, this may be a read error. Scientists made TCR beta libraries using quantitative 5'-RACE with molecular barcodes. TCRdb reanalysed the 5' RACE reads using MiXCR and keeps one entry per CDR3 protein. The table has 200,000 to 250,000 distinct CDR3 sequences, about 7% seen once. The source of the sample is a study of CD8 T cells in ankylosing spondylitis. Regarding the study as a whole: There were earlier reports of some motif variants in reactive arthritis synovial fluid and blood. CD8+ disease-linked clones were present at relatively low frequencies in blood. Several highly homologous variants made up a TCR beta motif, and this motif appeared characteristic of ankylosing spondylitis blood. Clones linked to disease were reported to show significant enrichment in matched ankylosing spondylitis synovial fluid.

CDR3 length: 13 residues. The germline V gene encodes CDR1 SEHNR and CDR2 FQNEAQ (reference sequence). The TCR comes from a male donor with ankylosing spondylitis. The chain has TRBV7-9 and TRBJ2-7; D is unresolved. Input material: blood, either unsorted or a sorted T cell fraction (not recorded which). Here the CDR3 DNA reads TGTGCCAGCAGCTCCTCAGGTTCCTACAAGCAGTACTTC. Translated, it gives CASSSSGSYKQYF.